A single sample gave rise to the 18 T cell receptor beta chains below, sequenced in a study of blood T cells in healthy people across ages. For the second PCR, which ran for about 7 to 11 cycles, a sample-barcoded 5' primer and a J-beta primer mix were used. Each CDR3 protein gets one entry after TCRdb re-called the 5' RACE reads with MiXCR. The sample contains some 1,500,000 distinct CDR3 sequences, roughly 43% of which appear only once. Input material: blood. All receptors derive from a young woman in good health.

The chain recombines TRBV20-1 with TRBJ1-2; 8 bases are shared with TRBD1. Trimming took 0 bases from V and 7 from J; bases not matched to a gene: 7. Germline CDR1 reads DFQATT; CDR2 reads SNEGSKA (reference sequence). This CDR3 comprises 14 residues. The CDR3 sequence: CSARDLRGRGGYTF. The CDR3 nucleotides are TGCAGTGCTAGAGATCTCAGGGGGCGAGGTGGCTACACCTTC.

This chain joins TRBV7-9 and TRBJ1-2; 10 positions agree with TRBD1. This CDR3 contains 15 residues. Per the germline V gene, CDR1 is SEHNR and CDR2 is FQNEAQ (reference sequence). V was clipped by 4 bases and J by 3 bases; unmatched bases: 5. CDR3 nucleotides: TGTGCCAGCAGCTCCTCCGGGACAGGGGACTATGGCTACACCTTC. As protein: CASSSSGTGDYGYTF.

This clonotype was seen only once. Mismatch with germline at one junction end may stem from a read error. V is TRBV29-1 and J is TRBJ1-4, with 7 bases identical to TRBD1. CDR3 length: 14 amino acids. Germline CDR1 reads SQVTM; CDR2 reads ANQGSEA. CDR3 amino acids: CGVAEGTENEKLFF. CDR3 bases: TGCGGCGTTGCTGAAGGGACAGAGAATGAAAAACTGTTTTTT.

The V gene is TRBV4-3, the J gene TRBJ2-3; D is ambiguous. V dropped 0 bases and J dropped 0 bases, with 10 bases sitting between them. From germline, CDR1 is LGHNA and CDR2 YSLEER. The CDR3 spans 16 residues. This CDR3 reads CASSQEVPVSTDTQYF. The DNA of the CDR3 is TGCGCCAGCAGCCAAGAGGTCCCGGTGAGCACAGATACGCAGTATTTT.

The chain carries TRBV6-1 and TRBJ2-7, with unresolved D. Germline CDR1 is MNHNS and CDR2 is SASEGT. The CDR3 is made up of 12 amino acids. The V gene lost 3 bases and the J gene lost 3 bases, with 6 bases spanning the gap. CDR3 sequence: CASSEMFYEQYF. The CDR3 nucleotides are TGTGCCAGCAGTGAGATGTTCTACGAGCAGTACTTC.

The V call is TRBV5-1, the J call TRBJ2-5; a weak D match, TRBD1 (6 bases). The ends were cut back, 4 bases at V and 11 bases at J, with 18 bases in the middle. Looked up from germline, CDR1 is SGHRS and CDR2 is YFSETQ. This CDR3 is built from 13 residues. The CDR3 nucleotides read TGCGCCAGCAGCACGGACAGTCACAATGAGCAGTACTTC. Translated, it gives CASSTDSHNEQYF.

The chain joins TRBV6-5 to TRBJ2-1, with 8 positions matching TRBD1. Germline CDR1 reads MNHEY; CDR2 reads SVGAGI. The CDR3 is made up of 14 amino acids. With V trimmed by 7 bases and J by 0 bases, 2 bases remained unmatched. For the CDR3, the DNA is TGTGCCAGCACCAGGGGGCTCTCCTACAATGAGCAGTTCTTC. Translation gives CASTRGLSYNEQFF.

This chain joins TRBV18 and TRBJ2-1, with 7 bases that match TRBD1. The CDR3 consists of 15 residues. Germline V gene data show CDR1 as KGHSH and CDR2 as LQKENI. V gave up 1 base and J gave up 4 bases; unmatched junction bases: 4. In DNA form, the CDR3 reads TGTGCCAGCTCACCACTAGGGGGCGAATACAATGAGCAGTTCTTC. Translated, it gives CASSPLGGEYNEQFF.

This chain connects TRBV12-3 or TRBV12-4 to TRBJ1-3; the D is unclear. CDR3 length: 14 amino acids. The germline V and J ends were trimmed by 1 base and 3 bases, with 7 bases remaining between them. The CDR3 loop reads CASSLGGIGNTIYF. In DNA form, the CDR3 reads TGTGCCAGCAGTTTAGGGGGTATTGGAAACACCATATATTTT.

The chain is built from TRBV20-1 and TRBJ1-2, with TRBD1 identical over 9 bases. V trimming: 5 bases; J trimming: 0 bases; junction bases outside the gene matches: 10. Germline assignment: CDR1 DFQATT and CDR2 SNEGSKA (reference sequence). The CDR3 covers 16 residues. The CDR3 reads CSAPPSGQGTNYGYTF. In DNA form, the CDR3 reads TGCAGTGCTCCACCTTCCGGACAGGGGACTAACTATGGCTACACCTTC.

This clonotype was seen ten or more times. The rearrangement uses TRBV29-1 and TRBJ2-7; 8 nucleotides line up with TRBD1. Germline V lookup: CDR1 SQVTM, CDR2 ANQGSEA. The CDR3 length is 13 residues. V lost 7 bases and J lost 2; bases outside the gene matches: 7. CDR3 bases: TGCAGCGCAGGACAGGGAACCACCTACGAGCAGTACTTC. This translates into CSAGQGTTYEQYF.

The V gene is TRBV24-1, the J gene TRBJ2-1; D gene ambiguous. The CDR3 runs to 13 residues. V was shortened by 4 bases and J by 6 bases, with 9 bases between the two germline ends. Germline V gene lookup returns CDR1 KGHDR and CDR2 SFDVKD. The chain's CDR3 is CATSDYDFNEQFF. For the CDR3, the DNA is TGTGCCACCAGTGACTACGACTTCAATGAGCAGTTCTTC.

The genes are TRBV4-3 and TRBJ2-3; no definite D call. V lost 3 bases and J 0 bases, leaving 16 bases between the germline ends. This CDR3 has 17 amino acids. The germline V gene encodes CDR1 LGHNA and CDR2 YSLEER. CDR3: CASSHARLRLSTDTQYF. The CDR3 nucleotides are TGCGCCAGCAGCCACGCAAGGCTCAGACTCAGCACAGATACGCAGTATTTT.

The V and J genes are TRBV4-3 and TRBJ2-1, with TRBD2 as a possible D gene (5 bases). The J call may be incorrect, as the DNA end agrees better with TRBJ2-7. CDR3 length equals 13 residues. CDR1 is LGHNA and CDR2 is YSLEER in the germline V gene. The CDR3 coding sequence is TGCGCCAGCAGCCAAGGTAGCGACAATGAGCAGTACTTC. Its translation is CASSQGSDNEQYF.

The chain employs TRBV20-1 and TRBJ1-5, with 9 positions matching TRBD1. This CDR3 spans 14 amino acids. Germline-derived CDR1 and CDR2 are DFQATT and SNEGSKA (reference sequence). The V gene end was trimmed by 4 bases and the J gene end by 1 base; junction bases not matched to a gene: 2. The CDR3 DNA reads TGCAGTGCTATACAGGGGGCAAGCAATCAGCCCCAGCATTTT. Amino acids: CSAIQGASNQPQHF.

This clonotype was recorded at least ten times. The J gene is TRBJ2-7, the V gene TRBV27; D assignment may be TRBD1 or TRBD2 (5 bases each). CDR1 and CDR2 from the germline V gene are MNHEY and SMNVEV (reference sequence). This CDR3 spans 14 amino acids. Trimming shortened V by 3 bases and J by 6 bases, and 15 bases separated the two germline ends. Here the CDR3 DNA reads TGTGCCAGCAGTTTTGAGGGACGACTTAGCGAGCAGTACTTC. Translated: CASSFEGRLSEQYF.

Comments on this clonotype: At one end the junction does not follow the germline gene, possibly because of a read error. The gene calls are TRBV27 and TRBJ2-6; no clear D gene. CDR3 size: 13 residues. Per germline, CDR1 MNHEY and CDR2 SMNVEV (reference sequence). The CDR3 loop reads CASGFVGANVLTF. CDR3 nucleotides: TGTGCCAGCGGTTTCGTAGGGGCCAACGTCCTGACTTTC.

This clonotype was counted only a few times. The chain recombines TRBV29-1 with TRBJ2-5; TRBD1 matches 9 bases. The CDR3 totals 15 residues. V trimming: 0 bases; J trimming: 2 bases; junction bases outside the gene matches: 4. Looked up from germline, CDR1 is SQVTM and CDR2 is ANQGSEA. CDR3 protein: CSVEDGTGRQETQYF. The DNA of the CDR3 is TGCAGCGTTGAAGATGGGACAGGGAGGCAAGAGACCCAGTACTTC.